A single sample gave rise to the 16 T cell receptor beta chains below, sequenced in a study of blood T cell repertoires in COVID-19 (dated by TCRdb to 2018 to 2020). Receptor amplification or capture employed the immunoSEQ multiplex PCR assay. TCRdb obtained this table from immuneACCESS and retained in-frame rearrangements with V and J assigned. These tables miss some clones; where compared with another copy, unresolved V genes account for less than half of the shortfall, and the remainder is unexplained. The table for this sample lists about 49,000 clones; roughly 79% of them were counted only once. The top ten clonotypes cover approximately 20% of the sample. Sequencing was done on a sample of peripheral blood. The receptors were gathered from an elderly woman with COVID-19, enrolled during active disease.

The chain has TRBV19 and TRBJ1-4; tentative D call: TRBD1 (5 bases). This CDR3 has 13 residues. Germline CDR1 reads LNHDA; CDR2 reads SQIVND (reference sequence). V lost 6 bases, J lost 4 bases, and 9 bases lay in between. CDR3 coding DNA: TGTGCCAGTAGACAGGACCGTAATGAAAAACTGTTTTTT. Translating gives CASRQDRNEKLFF.

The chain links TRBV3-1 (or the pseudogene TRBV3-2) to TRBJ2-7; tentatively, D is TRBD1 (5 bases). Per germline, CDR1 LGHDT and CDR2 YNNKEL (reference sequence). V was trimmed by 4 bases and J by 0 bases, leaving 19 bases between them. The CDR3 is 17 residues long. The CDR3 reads CASSRTTQARTSYEQYF. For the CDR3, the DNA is TGTGCCAGCAGCCGAACGACACAGGCCCGAACCTCCTACGAGCAGTACTTC.

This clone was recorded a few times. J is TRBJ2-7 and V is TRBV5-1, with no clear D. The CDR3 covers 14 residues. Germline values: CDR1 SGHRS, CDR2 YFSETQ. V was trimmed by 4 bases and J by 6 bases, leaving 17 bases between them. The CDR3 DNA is TGCGCCAGCAGCCCTGAGGCGGCTGCCACCGAGCAGTACTTC. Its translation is CASSPEAAATEQYF.

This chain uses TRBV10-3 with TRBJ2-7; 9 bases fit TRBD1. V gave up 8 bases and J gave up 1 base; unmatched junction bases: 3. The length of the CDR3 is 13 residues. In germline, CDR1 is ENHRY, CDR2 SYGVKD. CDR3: CAIAGQGSYEQYF. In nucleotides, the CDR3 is TGTGCCATCGCGGGACAGGGTTCCTACGAGCAGTACTTC.

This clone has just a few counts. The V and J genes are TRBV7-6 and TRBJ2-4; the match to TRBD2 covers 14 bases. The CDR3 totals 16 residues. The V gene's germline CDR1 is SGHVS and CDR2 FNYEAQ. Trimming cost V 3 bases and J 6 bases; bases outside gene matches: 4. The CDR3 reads CASSLTSGGGINIQYF. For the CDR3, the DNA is TGTGCCAGCAGCTTGACTAGCGGGGGGGGTATAAACATTCAGTACTTC.

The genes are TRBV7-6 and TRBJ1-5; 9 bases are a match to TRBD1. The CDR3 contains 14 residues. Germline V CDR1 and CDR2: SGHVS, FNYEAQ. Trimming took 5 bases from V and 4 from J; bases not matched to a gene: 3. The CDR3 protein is CASSLGTGNQPQHF. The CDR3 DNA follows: TGTGCCAGCAGCCTCGGGACAGGGAATCAGCCCCAGCATTTT. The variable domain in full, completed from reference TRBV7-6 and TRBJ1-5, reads GAGVSQSPRYKVTKRGQDVALRCDPISGHVSLYWYRQALGQGPEFLTYFNYEAQQDKSGLPNDRFSAERPEGSISTLTIQRTEQRDSAMYRCASSLGTGNQPQHFGDGTRLSIL.

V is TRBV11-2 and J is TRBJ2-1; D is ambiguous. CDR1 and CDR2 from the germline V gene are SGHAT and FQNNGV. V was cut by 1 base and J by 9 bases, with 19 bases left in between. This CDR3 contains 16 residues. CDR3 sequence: CASSLGPGTLTGEQFF. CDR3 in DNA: TGTGCCAGCAGCTTAGGGCCGGGTACCCTGACGGGTGAGCAGTTCTTC.

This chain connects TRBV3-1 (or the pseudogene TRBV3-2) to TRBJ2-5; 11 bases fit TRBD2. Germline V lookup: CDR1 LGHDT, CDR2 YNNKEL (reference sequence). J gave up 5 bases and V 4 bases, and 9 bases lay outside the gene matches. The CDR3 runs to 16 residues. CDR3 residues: CASSPTSGRGLETQYF. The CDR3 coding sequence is TGTGCCAGCAGCCCTACTAGCGGGAGAGGTCTGGAGACCCAGTACTTC.

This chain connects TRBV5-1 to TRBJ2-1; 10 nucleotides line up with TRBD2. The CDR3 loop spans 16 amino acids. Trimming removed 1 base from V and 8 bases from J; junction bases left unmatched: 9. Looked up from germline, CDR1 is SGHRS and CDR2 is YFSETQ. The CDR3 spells CASSLRLAGEGYEQFF. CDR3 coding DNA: TGCGCCAGCAGCTTGCGCCTAGCGGGAGAGGGGTATGAGCAGTTCTTC.

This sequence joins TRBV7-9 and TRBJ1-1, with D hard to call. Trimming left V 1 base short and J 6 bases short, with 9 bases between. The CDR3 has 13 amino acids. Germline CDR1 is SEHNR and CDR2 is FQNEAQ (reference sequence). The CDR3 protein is CASSLGLAAEAFF. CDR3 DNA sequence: TGTGCCAGCAGCTTAGGTCTCGCGGCTGAAGCTTTCTTT.

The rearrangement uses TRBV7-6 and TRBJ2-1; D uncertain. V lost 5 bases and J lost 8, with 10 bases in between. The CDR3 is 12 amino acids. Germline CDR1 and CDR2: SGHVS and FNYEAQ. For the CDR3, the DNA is TGTGCCAGCAGCCAACGTCGGGATGAGCAGTTCTTC. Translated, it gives CASSQRRDEQFF.

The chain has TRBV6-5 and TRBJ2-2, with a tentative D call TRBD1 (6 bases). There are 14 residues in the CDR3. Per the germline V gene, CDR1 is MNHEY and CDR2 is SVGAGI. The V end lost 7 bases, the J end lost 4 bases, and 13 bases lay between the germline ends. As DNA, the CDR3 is TGTGCCAGCATAGGTAACAGGGTCACCGGGGAGCTGTTTTTT. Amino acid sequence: CASIGNRVTGELFF.

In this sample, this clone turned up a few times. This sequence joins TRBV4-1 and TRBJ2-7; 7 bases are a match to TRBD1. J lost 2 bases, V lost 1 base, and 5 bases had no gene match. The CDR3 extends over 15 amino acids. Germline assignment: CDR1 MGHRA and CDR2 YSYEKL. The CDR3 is CASSQVSGQTYEQYF. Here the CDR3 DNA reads TGCGCCAGCAGCCAAGTTTCGGGACAGACCTACGAGCAGTACTTC.

The CDR3 DNA follows: TGTGCCAGCACCCCCCCAGGAGGGGAGACAGATACGCAGTATTTT. Amino acid sequence: CASTPPGGETDTQYF. The V gene is TRBV11-2, the J gene TRBJ2-3, with D perhaps TRBD2 (6 bases). Germline CDR1 is SGHAT and CDR2 is FQNNGV. Trimming left V 7 bases short and J 3 bases short, with 17 bases between. The CDR3 contains 15 residues.

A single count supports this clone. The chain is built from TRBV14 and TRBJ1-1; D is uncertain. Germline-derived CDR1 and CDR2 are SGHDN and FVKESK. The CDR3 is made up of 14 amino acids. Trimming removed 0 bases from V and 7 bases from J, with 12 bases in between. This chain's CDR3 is CASSQDPGIGEAFF. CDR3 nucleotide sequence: TGTGCCAGCAGCCAAGATCCGGGGATTGGTGAAGCTTTCTTT.

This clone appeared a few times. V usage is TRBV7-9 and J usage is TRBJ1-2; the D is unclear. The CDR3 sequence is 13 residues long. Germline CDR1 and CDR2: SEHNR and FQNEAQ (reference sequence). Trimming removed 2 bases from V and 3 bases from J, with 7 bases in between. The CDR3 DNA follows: TGTGCCAGCAGCTTAACGGAGGACTATGGCTACACCTTC. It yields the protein CASSLTEDYGYTF.